This T cell receptor beta chain was sequenced for a study of vaccination and CD4 T cells after COVID-19. Treatment given: roughly 11-day PBMC culture with coronavirus spike peptide pools or control peptides (ViraFEST assay). Prior to the COVID-19 pandemic (2011-2018), the unexposed donor's CD4+ T cells were collected. This clonotype is medium-sized in the sample. Its target is not known. Germline CDR1 is MNHNS and CDR2 is SASEGT. The ends lost 4 bases at V and 4 bases at J; junction bases unmatched: 8. This CDR3 has 15 amino acids. An Oncomine TCR Beta short-read assay was used to sequence the DNA from cultured CD4+ T cells. Each CDR3 protein is one row after TCRdb ran MiXCR on the PCR reads. This table holds some 2,000 distinct CDR3 sequences, less than 20% found once.

Sequenced input: CD4+ T cells from blood, cultured in vitro. The chain couples TRBV6-1 to TRBJ2-5; TRBD2 agrees at 8 bases. The TCR sequence derives from a human donor in good health. The CDR3 loop is CASSASGGPGETQYF. The CDR3 DNA follows: TGTGCCAGCAGTGCCTCGGGAGGGCCGGGAGAGACCCAGTACTTC.